The rows below give T cell receptor beta chains drawn from one sample of a study of blood T cell repertoires in COVID-19. Produced via immunoSEQ multiplex PCR; TCRdb's table is partial and in-frame only. In the table there are about 440,000 clones, 88% of which are singletons. Sequencing used peripheral blood. These receptors originate from a woman aged 50 to 60 with COVID-19, enrolled during active disease. The CDR3 runs from the conserved cysteine through the conserved F or W. Fields, in order: CDR3 DNA, CDR3 protein, V gene, D gene, clone size, CDR3 length, J gene. The D gene is left open where the match is weak. Clone size is stated in some rows and not others, as once, few, many or a class when expanded.

TGCGCCAGCAGCGTGGGGGACAGGGGAGGCACTGAAGCTTTCTTT | CASSVGDRGGTEAFF | TRBV5-1 | TRBD1 | - | 15 | TRBJ1-1
TGTGCCAGCAGCCCGCAGGGTAATTCACCCCTCCACTTT | CASSPQGNSPLHF | TRBV7-2 | - | - | 13 | TRBJ1-6
TGTGCCAGCAGCCCAGGGGGGAGCATGAACACTGAAGCTTTCTTT | CASSPGGSMNTEAFF | TRBV7-3 | TRBD1 | - | 15 | TRBJ1-1
TGCACCAGCAGCCACAACGAAACCCAGGGGACTGGGGCCAACGTCCTGACTTTC | CTSSHNETQGTGANVLTF | TRBV1 | - | - | 18 | TRBJ2-6
TGCGCCAGCAGCTCCCTGGGAGTGGCAGATACGCAGTATTTT | CASSSLGVADTQYF | TRBV5-1 | - | - | 14 | TRBJ2-3
TGTGCCAGCAGCCAAGGGGGGGACCCTCCCACAGATACGCAGTATTTT | CASSQGGDPPTDTQYF | TRBV11-2 | - | - | 16 | TRBJ2-3
TGTGCCAGTAGTATAGACGGACAGGGGGCCGGGGAGCTGTTTTTT | CASSIDGQGAGELFF | TRBV19 | TRBD1 | - | 15 | TRBJ2-2
TGTGCCCTAAAGGGGGATTTTGGGACCCAGTACTTC | CALKGDFGTQYF | TRBV5-4 | - | - | 12 | TRBJ2-5
TGCGCCAGTTCGAGAGGAGGGAGAAACACTGAAGCTTTCTTT | CASSRGGRNTEAFF | TRBV10-2 | - | - | 14 | TRBJ1-1
TGTGCCAGCAGTTACTTACCAGACAGTACCAATCAGCCCCAGCATTTT | CASSYLPDSTNQPQHF | TRBV6-5 | - | - | 16 | TRBJ1-5
TGCGCCAGCAGCCAGCATCCGGGACTAGCGGCGAGGGAGCAGTACTTC | CASSQHPGLAAREQYF | TRBV4-1 | TRBD2 | - | 16 | TRBJ2-7
TGTGCCACCGGGCGACAGGACAGCAATGAGCAGTTCTTC | CATGRQDSNEQFF | TRBV24-1 | - | few | 13 | TRBJ2-1
TGTGCCAGCAGCTCCGGGACAGGTAGCCCGCAAGCTTTCTTT | CASSSGTGSPQAFF | TRBV5-4 | TRBD1 | once | 14 | TRBJ1-1
TGTGCCAGCAGTAGAGGGGAGGTTCAGCCCCAGCATTTT | CASSRGEVQPQHF | TRBV2 | - | - | 13 | TRBJ1-5
TGTGCCAGCAGTGAAGGGACAGGGCAGGATGGCTACACCTTC | CASSEGTGQDGYTF | TRBV6-1 | TRBD1 | - | 14 | TRBJ1-2
TGTGCCAGCAGCTTTCCTAGCGGGGGCGGATACAATGAGCAGTTCTTC | CASSFPSGGGYNEQFF | TRBV7-6 | TRBD2 | - | 16 | TRBJ2-1
TGTGCCAGCAGCCCCTGGCTCAGGGGAAATGAGCAGTTCTTC | CASSPWLRGNEQFF | TRBV5-8 | - | - | 14 | TRBJ2-1
TGTGCCAGCAGTCCTACCCGGGAGCGGAATGAAAAACTGTTTTTT | CASSPTRERNEKLFF | TRBV2 | - | - | 15 | TRBJ1-4
TGTGCAAGTCGCCTCGTACCGGGACAGGGGGCTGGCGAGCAGTACTTC | CASRLVPGQGAGEQYF | TRBV12-2 | - | - | 16 | TRBJ2-7
TGTGCCAGCACCGAGATGCGGTCGAACACTGAAGCTTTCTTT | CASTEMRSNTEAFF | TRBV5-5 | - | - | 14 | TRBJ1-1
TGTGCCAGCAGTTACCCCGATCGGAGGGGCGCATACTACAATGAGCAGTTCTTC | CASSYPDRRGAYYNEQFF | TRBV6-2/TRBV6-3 | - | - | 18 | TRBJ2-1
TGTGCCATCAGTGACTGGCCGACGACTAATCAGCCCCAGCATTTT | CAISDWPTTNQPQHF | TRBV10-3 | - | - | 15 | TRBJ1-5
TGCGCCAGCAGTGAGGACGGAAAGAATCAGGGACAGCATTTT | CASSEDGKNQGQHF | TRBV10-2 | - | - | 14 | TRBJ1-5
TGTGCCAGCAGCGACCCTTCAGGGGGTGAAGGTGAAAAACTGTTTTTT | CASSDPSGGEGEKLFF | TRBV11-1 | TRBD1 | few | 16 | TRBJ1-4
TGTGCCAGCGCGCCGTCATACACAGATACGCAGTATTTT | CASAPSYTDTQYF | TRBV6-5 | - | once | 13 | TRBJ2-3
TGTGCCAGCAGCTTACCCCGGACAGGTTTGGACTATGGCTACACCTTC | CASSLPRTGLDYGYTF | TRBV13 | TRBD1 | - | 16 | TRBJ1-2
TGCGCCAGCAGCTCCTCGTTTGCGGGGCACAATCAGCCCCAGCATTTT | CASSSSFAGHNQPQHF | TRBV4-1 | - | - | 16 | TRBJ1-5
TGTGCCAGCAGTGAAGCGTGGGGGCAGTATAATTCACCCCTCCACTTT | CASSEAWGQYNSPLHF | TRBV6-1 | - | - | 16 | TRBJ1-6
TGTGCCATCAGAGGCACGGACAGAGGTACGCAAGAGACCCAGTACTTC | CAIRGTDRGTQETQYF | TRBV10-3 | - | - | 16 | TRBJ2-5